The table lists the clone carrying this TCR beta chain with many counts. Its matching antigen is unknown. Per the germline V gene, CDR1 is MNHNS and CDR2 is SASEGT. V lost 7 bases, J lost 4 bases, and 13 bases lay in between. This CDR3 spans 14 amino acids. The source of the sample is a study of T-cell reconstitution after alpha-beta-depleted transplantation in children. General study findings and limits: There were some patients whose high TCRbeta diversity at day 60 came from surviving recipient T cells and thymic progenitors.

Unique molecular identifiers were used in preparing the TCRbeta library. TCRdb itself ran the PCR reads through MiXCR, one entry per CDR3 protein. The table lists approximately 630,000 distinct CDR3 sequences, roughly 14% of them singletons. The receptor's source is a girl aged 2-10 years with congenital amegakaryocytic thrombocytopenia, due to receive a stem cell transplant. The genes are TRBV6-1 and TRBJ2-2; D is possibly TRBD1 (6 bases). Sample: PBMCs, taken before TCRalphabeta/CD19-depleted stem cell transplant. The CDR3, as DNA: TGTGCCAGCAAGACAGGCCCGGGCACCGGGGAGCTGTTTTTT. Translation: CASKTGPGTGELFF.